These 10 T cell receptor beta chains were sequenced from one sample in a study of cytomegalovirus exposure and HLA in healthy donors. 60 Vbeta and 13 Jbeta primers were used in PCR. Sequenced by immunoSEQ multiplex PCR; TCRdb stores in-frame clones only, minus some. Of about 190,000 clones detected, just under 75% appear once; the ten largest clones hold about 5%. Sequencing used PBMCs. These receptors were collected from a man under 40 in good health and CMV-seropositive.

There are a few counts of this clone. The chain links TRBV11-2 to TRBJ1-1, with 8 bases lining up with TRBD1. This CDR3 spans 14 amino acids. With 5 bases clipped from V and 1 base from J, the junction kept 3 bases outside the gene matches. Germline CDR1 is SGHAT and CDR2 is FQNNGV. The CDR3: CASSPTGGNTEAFF. The CDR3, as DNA: TGTGCCAGCAGCCCAACAGGGGGGAACACTGAAGCTTTCTTT.

This CDR3 reads CASSVGGDSYYEQYF. The DNA of the CDR3 is TGTGCCAGCAGCGTAGGAGGAGACTCCTACTACGAGCAGTACTTC. J is TRBJ2-7 and V is TRBV9; D ambiguous. The germline CDR1 and CDR2 sequences are SGDLS and YYNGEE. The CDR3 extends over 15 amino acids. Trimming stripped 0 bases from V and 3 bases from J, with 13 bases between.

The gene calls are TRBV28 and TRBJ2-7; D ambiguous. The length of the CDR3 is 12 residues. Germline V CDR1 and CDR2: MDHEN, SYDVKM. V lost 8 bases to trimming and J lost 2 bases, with 10 bases between them. The CDR3 sequence is CASLGQAYEQYF. The CDR3 DNA reads TGTGCCAGCCTGGGCCAGGCCTACGAGCAGTACTTC.

This chain joins TRBV30 and TRBJ2-7; 15 bases fit TRBD2. The CDR3 contains 14 residues. Germline V CDR1 and CDR2: GTSNPN, SVGIG (reference sequence). Trimming at V came to 2 bases and at J to 7 bases, leaving 3 bases not matched to a gene. The CDR3 sequence: CAWSTGTSGREQYF. The CDR3 coding sequence is TGTGCCTGGAGTACGGGGACTAGCGGGAGGGAGCAGTACTTC.

V usage is TRBV7-2 and J usage is TRBJ1-2, with a possible D match to TRBD1 (5 bases). This CDR3 comprises 14 residues. Trimming stripped 1 base from V and 4 bases from J, with 10 bases between. Germline CDR1 is SGHTA and CDR2 is FQGNSA. This CDR3 is CASSLDGGGYGYTF. The CDR3 DNA reads TGTGCCAGCAGCTTAGACGGGGGTGGCTATGGCTACACCTTC.

This rearrangement joins TRBV6-6 to TRBJ2-3; D gene unclear. Between the trimmed V and J ends, which lost 2 bases and 1 base, there was a span of 7 bases. CDR1 is MNHNY, CDR2 SVGAGI, per germline (reference sequence). This CDR3 region has 14 residues. Here the CDR3 reads CASSYQAGTDTQYF. The DNA for the CDR3 is TGTGCCAGCAGTTACCAGGCAGGCACAGATACGCAGTATTTT.

J is TRBJ2-2 and V is TRBV27; 7 nucleotides match TRBD2. Germline CDR1 MNHEY, CDR2 SMNVEV (reference sequence). V lost 5 bases, J lost 2 bases, and 5 bases stayed unmatched. This CDR3 contains 15 residues. The CDR3 coding sequence is TGTGCCAGCAGTGCCCTAGCGGTTAACACCGGGGAGCTGTTTTTT. This sequence encodes CASSALAVNTGELFF.

The rearrangement links TRBV7-2 to TRBJ1-1; D uncertain. Germline assignment: CDR1 SGHTA and CDR2 FQGNSA. V lost 5 bases and J lost 8, with 12 bases in between. There are 12 residues in the CDR3. The CDR3 spells CASSPVTPEAFF. The CDR3, as DNA: TGTGCCAGCAGCCCTGTAACACCAGAAGCTTTCTTT.

A few counts support this clone. V gene TRBV7-9 combines with J gene TRBJ1-2; D is ambiguous. Germline CDR1 and CDR2: SEHNR and FQNEAQ (reference sequence). V was cut by 1 base and J by 7 bases, with 16 bases left in between. This CDR3 has 15 residues. CDR3: CASSLGGLEVLGYTF. CDR3 DNA sequence: TGTGCCAGCAGCTTAGGAGGTTTGGAGGTTCTTGGCTACACCTTC.

The chain uses TRBV7-3 and TRBJ2-2, with 9 bases fitting TRBD1. Trimming at V came to 5 bases and at J to 5 bases, leaving 6 bases not matched to a gene. This CDR3 is 15 amino acids long. Germline V gene sequence: CDR1 SGHTA, CDR2 FQGTGA. The CDR3, as DNA: TGTGCCAGCAGCCCTTCGGGACAGGGAACCGGGGAGCTGTTTTTT. It codes for CASSPSGQGTGELFF.